This TCR beta chain was found in a study of blood T cells in healthy people across ages. In its sample, this clonotype was seen a few times. The second PCR ran roughly 6 to 11 cycles with a sample-barcoded 5' primer and J-beta primers. Each TCR beta cDNA got a 12-nucleotide random molecular identifier. One entry per CDR3 protein, called by TCRdb with MiXCR from the 5' RACE reads. Here the sample spans fewer than 2 million distinct CDR3 sequences, more than 35% being singletons. The TCR comes from a human donor in good health. Sequencing input: blood.

The CDR3 sequence is CASSYSLLSGTQYF. CDR3 nucleotides: TGTGCCAGCAGTTACTCCCTCCTTTCTGGGACCCAGTACTTC. The rearrangement uses TRBV6-2 or TRBV6-3 and TRBJ2-5, with D unclear. Germline CDR1 is MNHEY and CDR2 is SVGEGT. Trimming stripped 0 bases from V and 7 bases from J, with 12 bases between. CDR3 length: 14 residues.